This T cell receptor (beta chain) was found in a study of cytomegalovirus exposure and HLA in healthy donors. Study results and caveats: Apart from CMV serostatus, no immune exposure information was available. When analyzed later, the rates of TCR association showed variation by HLA locus, with DRB1 the most and HLA-C the fewest. TCR beta V- and J-gene trimming, according to a later analysis, was linked to a missense DCLRE1C variant.

The CDR3 has 15 residues. CDR1 is SNHLY, CDR2 FYNNEI, per germline. The ends lost 6 bases at V and 3 bases at J; junction bases unmatched: 8. On this clone: Its antigen remains unknown.

Primers included in the PCR were 60 Vbeta and 13 Jbeta primers. This table comes from immunoSEQ multiplex PCR, and its TCRdb copy is limited to in-frame clones, with some not included. Of 180,000 or so clones listed, over 75% are singletons. V usage is TRBV2 and J usage is TRBJ2-7; 10 bases are a match to TRBD1. This TCR derives from a woman in her 30s in good health and CMV-seronegative. Sequencing was done on a sample of PBMCs. The CDR3 here is CASSVGQGWYYEQYF. The CDR3 nucleotides read TGTGCCAGCAGCGTGGGACAGGGGTGGTACTACGAGCAGTACTTC.